In this sample, the clone carrying this T cell receptor beta chain turned up a few times. The antigen is undetermined. V lost 1 base and J lost 0; bases outside the gene matches: 7. Germline CDR1 and CDR2: SQVTM and ANQGSEA. The CDR3 totals 16 residues. This sample stems from a study of beta chain features in type 1 diabetes. Findings of the study overall: Among patients with Type 1 diabetes, TCRB CDR3s were moderately but significantly shorter in every one of the four CD4+ subsets.

A heparinised blood draw that averaged roughly 100 mL was obtained once from each donor. The entirety of the isolated RNA underwent reverse transcription, so expressed TCRB transcripts were sequenced. Profiled with immunoSEQ multiplex PCR; TCRdb holds only in-frame clones, not every one. The sample lists 600,000 or so clones, around an eighth occurring once. The sequenced sample was naive CD4+ T cells from blood. This TCR was sampled from a man aged 25 to 40 with type 1 diabetes. The chain has TRBV29-1 and TRBJ2-5, with 8 bases matching TRBD1. As DNA, the CDR3 is TGCAGCGTTGAAGCAGGGGGCGGATGGAACCAAGAGACCCAGTACTTC. It encodes CSVEAGGGWNQETQYF.